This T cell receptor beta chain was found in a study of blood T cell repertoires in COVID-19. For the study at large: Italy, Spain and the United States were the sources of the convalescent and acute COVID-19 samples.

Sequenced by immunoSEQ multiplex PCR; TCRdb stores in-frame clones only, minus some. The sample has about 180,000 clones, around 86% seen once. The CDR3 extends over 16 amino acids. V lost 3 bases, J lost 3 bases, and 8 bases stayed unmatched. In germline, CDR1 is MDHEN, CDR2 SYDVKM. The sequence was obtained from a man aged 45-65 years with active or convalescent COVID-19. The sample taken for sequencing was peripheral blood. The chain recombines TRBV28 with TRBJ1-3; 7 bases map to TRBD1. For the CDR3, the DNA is TGTGCCAGCAGTTTCCTCCCAGGGGGAAGTGGAAACACCATATATTTT. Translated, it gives CASSFLPGGSGNTIYF.